These 27 T cell receptor beta chains share one sample of origin, sequenced in a study of cytomegalovirus exposure and HLA in healthy donors. The PCR had 60 Vbeta and 13 Jbeta primers. TCRdb's copy holds only in-frame clones and misses some; the assay was immunoSEQ multiplex PCR. This sample carries 150,000 to 200,000 clones, less than 90% of them seen once, and the ten largest clones take 0.2% to 0.3%. Sequencing was performed on PBMCs. The receptor set was obtained from a girl younger than two in good health and CMV-seronegative.

This clone was seen a single time. This chain joins TRBV19 and TRBJ2-7; D not resolved. Between the trimmed V and J ends, which lost 2 bases and 3 bases, there was a span of 11 bases. The CDR3 is 14 amino acids. CDR1 is LNHDA and CDR2 is SQIVND in the germline V gene (reference sequence). The CDR3 loop reads CASSITPYHYEQYF. Here the CDR3 DNA reads TGTGCCAGTAGTATAACCCCCTATCACTACGAGCAGTACTTC.

The genes are TRBV19 and TRBJ2-7; D might be TRBD1 (5 bases). The CDR3 runs to 13 residues. From germline, CDR1 is LNHDA and CDR2 SQIVND (reference sequence). Trimming shortened V by 9 bases and J by 0 bases, and 12 bases separated the two germline ends. The CDR3 reads CASPTQGSYEQYF. The DNA of the CDR3 is TGTGCCAGCCCTACCCAGGGCTCCTACGAGCAGTACTTC.

The V and J genes are TRBV30 and TRBJ2-3; D gene uncertain. The V gene's germline CDR1 is GTSNPN and CDR2 SVGIG (reference sequence). V dropped 1 base and J dropped 6 bases, with 14 bases sitting between them. This CDR3 is 14 amino acids long. CDR3 DNA sequence: TGTGCCTGGAGTGACTACGTCCACGTGGATACGCAGTATTTT. Its translation is CAWSDYVHVDTQYF.

The chain recombines TRBV29-1 with TRBJ1-2, with TRBD1 matching 7 bases. Germline values: CDR1 SQVTM, CDR2 ANQGSEA. With V trimmed by 4 bases and J by 2 bases, 7 bases remained unmatched. This CDR3 comprises 14 residues. CDR3 bases: TGCAGCGTTGGTAAGGTGGGACAGAACTATGGCTACACCTTC. Its translation is CSVGKVGQNYGYTF.

As to this clone: Distinct nucleotide sequences in the sample also encode this CDR3. The chain combines TRBV30 with TRBJ2-7; 8 bases agree with TRBD2. In germline, CDR1 is GTSNPN, CDR2 SVGIG (reference sequence). The CDR3 extends over 13 amino acids. Trimming removed 2 bases from V and 2 bases from J; junction bases left unmatched: 2. The CDR3 nucleotides read TGTGCCTGGAGTTCCGGGAGGGCCTACGAGCAGTACTTC. It yields the protein CAWSSGRAYEQYF.

In this sample, this clone turned up a few times. The chain couples TRBV19 to TRBJ1-5; 8 bases align to TRBD1. The CDR3 is 16 residues long. The germline gives CDR1 LNHDA, CDR2 SQIVND (reference sequence). J lost 1 base, V lost 5 bases, and 7 bases had no gene match. Here the CDR3 DNA reads TGTGCCAGTAGTCCACAGGGGGTAAGGAGCAATCAGCCCCAGCATTTT. The encoded protein is CASSPQGVRSNQPQHF. The full variable domain, with the rest looked up from reference TRBV19 and TRBJ1-5, is DGGITQSPKYLFRKEGQNVTLSCEQNLNHDAMYWYRQDPGQGLRLIYYSQIVNDFQKGDIAEGYSVSREKKESFPLTVTSAQKNPTAFYLCASSPQGVRSNQPQHFGDGTRLSIL.

The rearrangement links TRBV5-1 to TRBJ2-1, with TRBD2 identical over 13 bases. This CDR3 region has 17 residues. CDR1 and CDR2 (germline): SGHRS, YFSETQ. V shed 0 bases and J 2 bases; nucleotides not matched to a gene: 2. The CDR3 spells CASSLGTSGGPYNEQFF. DNA for the CDR3: TGCGCCAGCAGCTTGGGGACTAGCGGGGGCCCCTACAATGAGCAGTTCTTC. Looking up the rest from reference TRBV5-1 and TRBJ2-1 gives the full variable domain: KAGVTQTPRYLIKTRGQQVTLSCSPISGHRSVSWYQQTPGQGLQFLFEYFSETQRNKGNFPGRFSGRQFSNSRSEMNVSTLELGDSALYLCASSLGTSGGPYNEQFFGPGTRLTVL.

The rearrangement links TRBV5-4 to TRBJ2-7, with 10 bases that match TRBD2. The CDR3 is made up of 15 amino acids. Looked up from germline, CDR1 is SGHNT and CDR2 is YYREEE (reference sequence). The V segment lost 2 bases and the J segment 0 bases; nucleotides outside the gene matches: 2. The CDR3 region has the DNA TGTGCCAGCAGCTTCTCTAGCGGGAGCTCCTACGAGCAGTACTTC. It codes for CASSFSSGSSYEQYF.

The chain links TRBV30 to TRBJ2-5; perhaps TRBD2 as D (6 bases). The V gene lost 3 bases and the J gene lost 4 bases, with 18 bases spanning the gap. Germline V CDR1 and CDR2: GTSNPN, SVGIG (reference sequence). This CDR3 region has 15 residues. Here the CDR3 DNA reads TGTGCCTGGAGCCCCCCCCGGAGGGGTAGAGAGACCCAGTACTTC. Its translation: CAWSPPRRGRETQYF.

This sequence joins TRBV7-9 and TRBJ2-7; tentative D call: TRBD2 (5 bases). CDR1 is SEHNR, CDR2 FQNEAQ, per germline (reference sequence). Between the trimmed V and J ends, which lost 6 bases and 0 bases, there was a span of 15 bases. The CDR3 totals 15 residues. CDR3: CASSSPSTTSYEQYF. CDR3 DNA sequence: TGTGCCAGCAGTTCCCCTTCGACTACCTCCTACGAGCAGTACTTC.

In its sample, this clone was seen once. The gene calls are TRBV28 and TRBJ2-1; D is unresolved. Germline loops: CDR1 MDHEN, CDR2 SYDVKM. The CDR3 length is 14 residues. Deletions cut 3 bases from V and 0 bases from J, with 6 bases between. The CDR3 loop is CASSFPSSYNEQFF. The CDR3 nucleotides are TGTGCCAGCAGTTTCCCTAGCTCCTACAATGAGCAGTTCTTC.

The chain employs TRBV15 and TRBJ1-1; possible D gene TRBD1, 6 bases. The V gene's germline CDR1 is LNHNV and CDR2 YYDKDF (reference sequence). The CDR3 totals 20 residues. Trimming took 3 bases from V and 2 from J, leaving 28 bases between them. CDR3 protein: CATSRGGAAGAPIPNTEAFF. DNA for the CDR3: TGTGCCACCAGCAGGGGTGGGGCCGCAGGGGCTCCAATCCCAAACACTGAAGCTTTCTTT.

This chain joins TRBV6-5 and TRBJ1-1; 7 nucleotides agree with TRBD1. The junction had 8 bases not matched to a gene; V was cut back by 2 bases and J by 2 bases. The germline V gene has CDR1 MNHEY and CDR2 SVGAGI. The CDR3 consists of 16 residues. DNA of the CDR3: TGTGCCAGCAGTTACATTGGGACAGTCGGAAACACTGAAGCTTTCTTT. Residues: CASSYIGTVGNTEAFF.

The V gene is TRBV30, the J gene TRBJ1-2; D uncertain. The CDR3 is 15 amino acids. Germline V CDR1 and CDR2: GTSNPN, SVGIG (reference sequence). Trimming took off 0 bases at V and 0 bases at J, with 11 bases between the two ends. The CDR3 DNA reads as TGTGCCTGGAGTGTACAACAGTTCTCTAACTATGGCTACACCTTC. This sequence encodes CAWSVQQFSNYGYTF.

This chain joins TRBV7-7 and TRBJ2-1; tentative D call: TRBD2 (5 bases). The ends were cut back, 6 bases at V and 2 bases at J, with 14 bases in the middle. Germline V gene sequence: CDR1 SSHAT, CDR2 FNYEAQ (reference sequence). The CDR3 is made up of 15 amino acids. The DNA of the CDR3 is TGTGCCAGCAGACTAGGGTACGTTGCCTACAATGAGCAGTTCTTC. It is translated as CASRLGYVAYNEQFF.

This chain joins TRBV6-1 and TRBJ2-2; 9 bases line up with TRBD2. CDR3 size: 18 residues. J was trimmed by 5 bases and V by 1 base; bases with no gene match: 11. CDR1 is MNHNS, CDR2 SASEGT, per germline. The CDR3 nucleotides are TGTGCCAGCAGTGAAGGGATTATAGCGGGGGAGTTTACCGGGGAGCTGTTTTTT. As protein: CASSEGIIAGEFTGELFF.

The V call is TRBV11-2, the J call TRBJ2-3; 8 bases map to TRBD1. V shed 5 bases and J 3 bases; nucleotides not matched to a gene: 10. The germline gives CDR1 SGHAT, CDR2 FQNNGV. CDR3 length: 16 residues. CDR3 bases: TGTGCCAGCAGCCGAACGAACAGGGGGATTACAGATACGCAGTATTTT. Its protein product is CASSRTNRGITDTQYF.

J is TRBJ2-2 and V is TRBV6-1; D is perhaps TRBD1 (5 bases). CDR3 length: 15 amino acids. Trimming shortened V by 2 bases and J by 4 bases, and 11 bases separated the two germline ends. CDR1 is MNHNS, CDR2 SASEGT, per germline. The DNA for the CDR3 is TGTGCCAGCAGTGAATCAGGACACCTCACCGGGGAGCTGTTTTTT. Protein: CASSESGHLTGELFF.

The genes are TRBV5-1 and TRBJ2-7; TRBD1 matches 8 bases. The V gene end was trimmed by 4 bases and the J gene end by 6 bases; junction bases not matched to a gene: 12. CDR1 SGHRS and CDR2 YFSETQ come from the germline V gene. The CDR3 is made up of 15 amino acids. CDR3: CASSPQGGQGGEQYF. The CDR3 DNA follows: TGCGCCAGCAGCCCACAAGGTGGACAGGGAGGCGAGCAGTACTTC.

The chain combines TRBV7-8 with TRBJ2-5; TRBD1 is a possible D gene (5 bases). This CDR3 has 15 amino acids. Per germline, CDR1 SGHVS and CDR2 FQNEAQ. V lost 5 bases to trimming and J lost 5 bases, with 18 bases between them. The CDR3, as DNA: TGTGCCAGCAGCCATATAGCACGTGGGGCGGAGACCCAGTACTTC. It is translated as CASSHIARGAETQYF.

The V call is TRBV11-3, the J call TRBJ2-2; 8 nucleotides line up with TRBD2. The CDR3 sequence is 16 residues long. From germline, CDR1 is SGHNT and CDR2 YENEEA. After removal of 0 bases from V and 7 bases from J, the junction contained 7 bases not matched to a gene. CDR3 sequence: CASSLDSGGVGGELFF. CDR3 nucleotide sequence: TGTGCCAGCAGCTTAGATTCCGGGGGGGTCGGCGGGGAGCTGTTTTTT.

This chain uses TRBV29-1 with TRBJ1-1; D gene uncertain. Germline V lookup: CDR1 SQVTM, CDR2 ANQGSEA. The V and J ends lost 6 bases and 0 bases respectively, with 11 bases between them. This CDR3 spans 13 amino acids. The CDR3 bases are TGCAGCGTGTTATGGGGAGTGAACACTGAAGCTTTCTTT. Protein: CSVLWGVNTEAFF.

This clone was seen once. The chain uses TRBV15 and TRBJ2-7, with TRBD2 identical over 7 bases. Germline V CDR1 and CDR2: LNHNV, YYDKDF (reference sequence). The CDR3 sequence is 13 residues long. The V gene end was trimmed by 6 bases and the J gene end by 1 base; junction bases not matched to a gene: 3. The DNA of the CDR3 is TGTGCCACCAGTAGCGGGCGGTCCTACGAGCAGTACTTC. It codes for CATSSGRSYEQYF.

V usage is TRBV6-1 and J usage is TRBJ1-2; 9 bases are shared with TRBD1. From germline, CDR1 is MNHNS and CDR2 SASEGT. The CDR3 runs to 15 residues. Trimming at V came to 4 bases and at J to 4 bases, leaving 7 bases not matched to a gene. The chain's CDR3 is CASSGNGGQGYGYTF. As DNA, the CDR3 is TGTGCCAGCAGTGGCAATGGGGGACAGGGCTATGGCTACACCTTC.

The chain employs TRBV6-1 and TRBJ2-7; D possibly corresponds to TRBD2 (6 bases). This CDR3 is built from 16 residues. CDR1 and CDR2 (germline): MNHNS, SASEGT. Trimming took 2 bases from V and 5 from J, leaving 19 bases between them. The CDR3 sequence is CASSEWWLGGQNEQYF. CDR3 sequence (DNA): TGTGCCAGCAGTGAATGGTGGTTGGGGGGTCAGAACGAGCAGTACTTC.

The chain recombines TRBV6-5 with TRBJ1-1; D perhaps matches TRBD1 (6 bases). Germline V gives CDR1 MNHEY, CDR2 SVGAGI. The CDR3 is made up of 14 amino acids. Between the trimmed V and J ends, which lost 2 bases and 0 bases, there was a span of 7 bases. CDR3 coding DNA: TGTGCCAGCAGTTACGGACAGTTGAACACTGAAGCTTTCTTT. This codes for CASSYGQLNTEAFF.

This chain connects TRBV2 to TRBJ2-7; 7 bases are a match to TRBD2. Germline CDR1 and CDR2: SNHLY and FYNNEI. The CDR3 spans 16 residues. V lost 1 base and J lost 0; bases outside the gene matches: 6. CDR3 amino acids: CASSEEAGSPSYEQYF. Here the CDR3 DNA reads TGTGCCAGCAGTGAAGAAGCGGGGTCCCCCTCCTACGAGCAGTACTTC. The entire variable domain, with the rest obtained from reference TRBV2 and TRBJ2-7, is as follows: EPEVTQTPSHQVTQMGQEVILRCVPISNHLYFYWYRQILGQKVEFLVSFYNNEISEKSEIFDDQFSVERPDGSNFTLKIRSTKLEDSAMYFCASSEEAGSPSYEQYFGPGTRLTVT.